What follows is one T cell receptor beta chain and its context. Its antigen is currently unknown. This sample stems from a study of TIL therapy for anti-PD-1-resistant metastatic lung cancer. The CDR3 is made up of 15 amino acids. The germline CDR1 and CDR2 sequences are SGHRS and YFSETQ. With V trimmed by 6 bases and J by 1 base, 8 bases remained unmatched. The time point: pre-treatment sample, taken before nivolumab and TIL therapy. Pleural nodules or supraclavicular lymph nodes made up most of the excised metastases sampled. Whole-study results and caveats: Compared with baseline intratumoral T cells, expanded TIL cultures were more clonal and less diverse (roughly 6.5% vs 31%).

Sequencing used immunoSEQ v3. Survey-level samples got some 2 million read pairs; deep-level samples got about 5-6 million. Some clones are missing from TCRdb's copy, which holds only in-frame ones; the method was immunoSEQ multiplex PCR. The sample has some 13,000 clones; approximately 71% are singletons. The V call is TRBV5-1, the J call TRBJ2-3, with TRBD2 matching over 7 bases. The receptor was isolated from a woman aged 25 to 80 with non-small cell lung cancer. Sequencing used tumor tissue, obtained at baseline. This CDR3 is CASTLWAGGTDTQYF. CDR3 sequence (DNA): TGCGCCAGCACCCTTTGGGCGGGGGGCACAGATACGCAGTATTTT.